This TCR beta chain emerged from a study of T cells in women clearing cervical HPV infection. About the research overall: Case blood drawn at lesion detection; control blood after infection cleared. HLA type stays a possible confounder, typing being limited.

Findings of the study overall: Controls had more TRBV6-7 (0.16%) than cases (approximately 0.11%). CIN3+ cases had significantly higher TCR richness than controls; evenness did not differ.

About this clone: What it recognizes is unknown. The sequence runs out 3 residues before the end of the CDR3; the remainder is reconstructed from the germline J gene.

The length of the CDR3 is 14 residues. Looked up from germline, CDR1 is KGHSH and CDR2 is LQKENI. TCRdb keeps only in-frame clones here, not all; method: immunoSEQ multiplex PCR. The specimen's table records tens of thousands of clones. The sequenced sample was blood buffy coat. The receptor's source is a woman aged 18 to 69 with a cervical HPV16 infection that either progressed to CIN3+ or cleared (not recorded which). The chain recombines TRBV18 with TRBJ1-2; no clear D. CDR3 DNA, as far as it was read: TGTGCCAGCTCACGGCTAGCGGACGCCTACGAC. It is translated as CASSRLADAYD. The complete CDR3 sequence is CASSRLADAYDYTF.